This T cell receptor beta chain was obtained from a study of Ad26.COV2.S vaccination and SARS-CoV-2 variants. The sample's treatment: roughly 19 received Ad26.COV2.S at low or high dose, single or two shots; roughly five received placebo; per-sample allocation not given. Samples analyzed were those drawn on day 63 after the first vaccine or placebo injection. Recruitment in Boston yielded a donor of adult age, 18-55 years. Wuhan-strain spike was delivered by a replication-incompetent Ad26 vector. This table comes from immunoSEQ multiplex PCR, and its TCRdb copy is limited to in-frame clones, with some not included. The table includes approximately 410,000 clones, about 90% detected once. In germline, CDR1 is GTSNPN, CDR2 SVGIG (reference sequence). Trimming left V 1 base short and J 7 bases short, with 11 bases between. The CDR3 consists of 13 residues.

This sequence originates from a person aged 18 to 65 who received the Ad26.COV2.S COVID-19 vaccine or a placebo. The chain links TRBV30 to TRBJ2-1, with a tentative D call TRBD1 (5 bases). Sequencing used peripheral blood, obtained in a trial of Ad26.COV2.S vaccine versus placebo. The CDR3 region is CAWSGGLGNEQFF. The CDR3 nucleotides are TGTGCCTGGAGTGGGGGCCTCGGTAATGAGCAGTTCTTC.